Included here is one TCR beta chain sequence, with context. No antigen is known for it. TCRdb keeps only in-frame clones here, not all; method: immunoSEQ multiplex PCR. In the table there are some 32,000 clones, around 80% of which are singletons. The data were taken from a study of T cells in narcolepsy. The CDR3 covers 14 residues. V lost 0 bases, J lost 8 bases, and 6 bases stayed unmatched. Germline CDR1 reads SGHDN; CDR2 reads FVKESK. Study findings and constraints: Blood of same and different patients, but not healthy controls, reportedly held recurring autoreactive clonotypes. Some memory CD4+ repertoires had no autoreactive clone sequences.

The specimen sequenced was CD45RA- memory CD4+ T cells from PBMCs. The origin of this receptor is a human donor with narcolepsy. J is TRBJ1-2 and V is TRBV14; TRBD1 agrees at 7 bases. The CDR3 reads CASSQEHRGVGYTF. CDR3 DNA sequence: TGTGCCAGCAGCCAAGAGCACAGGGGAGTAGGCTACACCTTC.